This entry lists 7 T cell receptor beta chains sequenced from one sample in a study of blood T cells in healthy people across ages. Primed by a sample-barcoded 5' primer and a J-beta primer mix, a second PCR proceeded for 7 to 11 cycles. Each CDR3 protein is one row after TCRdb ran MiXCR on the 5' RACE reads. The repertoire includes about 1.6 million distinct CDR3 sequences, around 36% of them detected once, and approximately 10% sits in the top ten. Sequencing was done on a sample of blood. The receptors were gathered from a woman younger than 45 in good health.

This clonotype was counted many times. This chain connects TRBV27 to TRBJ2-7, with D unresolved. The V end was cut by 5 bases, the J end by 1 base, with 12 bases between. The germline CDR1 and CDR2 sequences are MNHEY and SMNVEV (reference sequence). This CDR3 spans 14 amino acids. In nucleotides, the CDR3 is TGTGCCAGCAGTACTCAAGGCTATTCCTACGAGCAGTACTTC. Translating it yields CASSTQGYSYEQYF.

This clonotype was seen more than once but under ten times. The chain joins TRBV11-2 to TRBJ2-7, with D perhaps given as TRBD1 or TRBD2 (6 bases each). Germline-derived CDR1 and CDR2 are SGHAT and FQNNGV. With 2 bases removed from V and 4 bases from J, the gap between germline ends came to 15 bases. The CDR3 loop spans 15 amino acids. The CDR3 is CASSLQVGGYYEQYF. The CDR3 nucleotides read TGTGCCAGCAGCTTACAGGTGGGGGGCTATTACGAGCAGTACTTC.

The gene calls are TRBV20-1 and TRBJ2-7; D gene unclear. The germline V and J ends were trimmed by 3 bases and 6 bases, with 9 bases remaining between them. Per germline, CDR1 DFQATT and CDR2 SNEGSKA (reference sequence). The CDR3 contains 11 residues. CDR3: CSARTFGEQYF. Here the CDR3 DNA reads TGCAGTGCTAGGACATTCGGCGAGCAGTACTTC.

The chain couples TRBV20-1 to TRBJ2-1; D is unresolved. Germline loops: CDR1 DFQATT, CDR2 SNEGSKA (reference sequence). Trimming left V 6 bases short and J 4 bases short, with 7 bases between. The CDR3 is 11 residues long. In DNA, the CDR3 is TGCAGTGCCAACTTTTACAATGAGCAGTTCTTC. This translates into CSANFYNEQFF.

V and J are TRBV20-1 and TRBJ2-7, with 13 bases lining up with TRBD2. This CDR3 has 15 residues. Germline CDR1 is DFQATT and CDR2 is SNEGSKA (reference sequence). Trimming at V came to 2 bases and at J to 3 bases, leaving 4 bases not matched to a gene. The CDR3 reads CSARPGLAGLYEQYF. The DNA for the CDR3 is TGCAGTGCTAGACCGGGACTAGCGGGACTCTACGAGCAGTACTTC.

The CDR3 sequence: CASTFGPYGYTF. The CDR3 DNA is TGTGCCAGCACCTTCGGACCCTATGGCTACACCTTC. The gene calls are TRBV5-6 and TRBJ1-2; D unresolved. The CDR3 has 12 amino acids. V lost 6 bases to trimming and J lost 4 bases, with 10 bases between them. Germline loops: CDR1 SGHDT, CDR2 YYEEEE.

This clonotype was seen a few times. J is TRBJ1-5 and V is TRBV12-3 or TRBV12-4, with D tentatively TRBD1 (5 bases). The CDR3 is 17 residues long. The ends were cut back, 4 bases at V and 1 base at J, with 17 bases in the middle. CDR3 DNA: TGTGCCAGCAGTTACAAAGGGGCAGGGATAAGCAATCAGCCCCAGCATTTT. Its protein product is CASSYKGAGISNQPQHF.